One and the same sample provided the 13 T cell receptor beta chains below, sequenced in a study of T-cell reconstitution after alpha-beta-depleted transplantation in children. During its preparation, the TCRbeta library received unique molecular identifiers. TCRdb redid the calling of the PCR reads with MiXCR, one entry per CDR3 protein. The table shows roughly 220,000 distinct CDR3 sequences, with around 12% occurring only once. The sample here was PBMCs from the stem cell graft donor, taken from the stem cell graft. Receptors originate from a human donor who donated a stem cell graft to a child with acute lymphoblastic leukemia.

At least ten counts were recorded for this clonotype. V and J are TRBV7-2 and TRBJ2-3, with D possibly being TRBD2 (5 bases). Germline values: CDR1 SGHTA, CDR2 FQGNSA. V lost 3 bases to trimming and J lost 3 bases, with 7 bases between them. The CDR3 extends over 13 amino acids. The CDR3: CASSFPGTDTQYF. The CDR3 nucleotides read TGTGCCAGCAGCTTCCCGGGAACAGATACGCAGTATTTT.

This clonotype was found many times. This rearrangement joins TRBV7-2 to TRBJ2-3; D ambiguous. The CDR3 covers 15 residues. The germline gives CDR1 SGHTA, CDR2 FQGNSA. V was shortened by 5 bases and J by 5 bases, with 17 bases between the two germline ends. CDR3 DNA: TGTGCCAGCAGCCCAGGCCATCGTAGAATAGATACGCAGTATTTT. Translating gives CASSPGHRRIDTQYF.

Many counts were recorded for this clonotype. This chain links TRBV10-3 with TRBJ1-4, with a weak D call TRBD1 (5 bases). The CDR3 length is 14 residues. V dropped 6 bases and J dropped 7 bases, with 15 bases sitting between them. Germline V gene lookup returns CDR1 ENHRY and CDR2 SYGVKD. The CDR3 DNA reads TGTGCCATCAGAGCAGGGACTAAGTCTGAAAAACTGTTTTTT. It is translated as CAIRAGTKSEKLFF.

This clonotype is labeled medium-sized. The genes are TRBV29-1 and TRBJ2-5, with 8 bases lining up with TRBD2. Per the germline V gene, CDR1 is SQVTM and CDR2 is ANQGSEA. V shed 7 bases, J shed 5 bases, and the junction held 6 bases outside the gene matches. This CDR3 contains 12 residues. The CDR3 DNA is TGCAGCGGACAACGGGAGGGGGAGACCCAGTACTTC. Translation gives CSGQREGETQYF.

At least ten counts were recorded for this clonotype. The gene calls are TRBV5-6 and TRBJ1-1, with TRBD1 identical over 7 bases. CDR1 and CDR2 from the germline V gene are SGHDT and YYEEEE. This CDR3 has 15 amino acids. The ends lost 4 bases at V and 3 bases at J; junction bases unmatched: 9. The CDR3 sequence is CASSHDRVGHTEAFF. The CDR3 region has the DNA TGTGCCAGCAGCCACGACAGGGTTGGCCACACTGAAGCTTTCTTT.

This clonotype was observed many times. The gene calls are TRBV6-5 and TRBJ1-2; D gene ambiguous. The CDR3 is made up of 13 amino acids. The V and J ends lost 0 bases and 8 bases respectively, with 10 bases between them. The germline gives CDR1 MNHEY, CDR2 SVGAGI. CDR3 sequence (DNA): TGTGCCAGCAGTTACTCGTTCGCTTCCGGCTACACCTTC. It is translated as CASSYSFASGYTF.

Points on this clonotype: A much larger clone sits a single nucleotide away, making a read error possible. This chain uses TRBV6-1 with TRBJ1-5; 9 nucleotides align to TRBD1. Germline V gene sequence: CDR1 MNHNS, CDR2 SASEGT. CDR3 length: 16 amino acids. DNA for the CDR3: TGTGCCAGCATTGACAGGGGGTATTGGGGCAATCAGCCCCAGCTTTTT. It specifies CASIDRGYWGNQPQLF.

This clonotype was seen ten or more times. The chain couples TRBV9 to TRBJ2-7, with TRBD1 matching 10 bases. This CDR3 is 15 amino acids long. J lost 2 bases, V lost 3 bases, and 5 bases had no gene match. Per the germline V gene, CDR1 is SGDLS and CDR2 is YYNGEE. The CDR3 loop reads CASSAEGQGTYEQYF. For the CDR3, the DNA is TGTGCCAGCAGCGCGGAGGGACAGGGGACCTACGAGCAGTACTTC.

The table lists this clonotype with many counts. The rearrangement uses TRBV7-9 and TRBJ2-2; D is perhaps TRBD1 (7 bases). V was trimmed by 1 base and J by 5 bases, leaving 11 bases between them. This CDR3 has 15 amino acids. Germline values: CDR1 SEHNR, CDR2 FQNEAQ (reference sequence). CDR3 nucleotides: TGTGCCAGCAGCTTAGTTGCAGGGGGGACCGGGGAGCTGTTTTTT. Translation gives CASSLVAGGTGELFF.

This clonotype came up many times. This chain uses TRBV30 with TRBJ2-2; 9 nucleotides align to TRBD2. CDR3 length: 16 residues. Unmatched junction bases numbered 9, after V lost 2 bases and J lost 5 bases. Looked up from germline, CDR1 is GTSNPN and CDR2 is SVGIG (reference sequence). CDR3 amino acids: CAWSTLAGVGTGELFF. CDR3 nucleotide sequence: TGTGCCTGGAGTACCTTAGCGGGAGTAGGAACCGGGGAGCTGTTTTTT. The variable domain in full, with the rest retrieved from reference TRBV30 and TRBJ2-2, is SQTIHQWPATLVQPVGSPLSLECTVEGTSNPNLYWYRQAAGRGLQLLFYSVGIGQISSEVPQNLSASRPQDRQFILSSKKLLLSDSGFYLCAWSTLAGVGTGELFFGEGSRLTVL.

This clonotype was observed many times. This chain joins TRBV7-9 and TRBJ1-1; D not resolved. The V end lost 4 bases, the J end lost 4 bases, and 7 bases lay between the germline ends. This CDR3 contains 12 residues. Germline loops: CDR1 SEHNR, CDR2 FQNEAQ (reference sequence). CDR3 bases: TGTGCCAGCAGCTCGGGAATCACTGAAGCTTTCTTT. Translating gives CASSSGITEAFF.

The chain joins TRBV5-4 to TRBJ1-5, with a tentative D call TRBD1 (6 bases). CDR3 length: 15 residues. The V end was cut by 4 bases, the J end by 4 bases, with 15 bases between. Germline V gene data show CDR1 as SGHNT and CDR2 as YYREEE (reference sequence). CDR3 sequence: CASSEQGRTNQPQHF. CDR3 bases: TGTGCCAGCAGCGAACAGGGTAGAACGAATCAGCCCCAGCATTTT.

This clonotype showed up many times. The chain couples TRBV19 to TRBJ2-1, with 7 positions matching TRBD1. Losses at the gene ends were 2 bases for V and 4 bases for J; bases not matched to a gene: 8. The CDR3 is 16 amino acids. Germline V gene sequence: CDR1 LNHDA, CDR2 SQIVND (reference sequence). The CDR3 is CASSISGRGIYNEQFF. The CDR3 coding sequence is TGTGCCAGTAGTATATCTGGCAGGGGGATATACAATGAGCAGTTCTTC.